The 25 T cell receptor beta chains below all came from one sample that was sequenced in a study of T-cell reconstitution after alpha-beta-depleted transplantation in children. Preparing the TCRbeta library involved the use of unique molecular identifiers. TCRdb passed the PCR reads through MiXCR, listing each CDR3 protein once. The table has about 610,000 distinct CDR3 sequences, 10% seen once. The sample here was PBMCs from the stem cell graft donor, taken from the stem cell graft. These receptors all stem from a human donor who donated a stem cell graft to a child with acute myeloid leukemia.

The CDR3 DNA sequence: TGTGCCAGCACCATTGAGGCGGGGGAGACCCAGTACTTC. The encoded protein is CASTIEAGETQYF. The J gene is TRBJ2-5, the V gene TRBV7-2; the D gene is possibly TRBD2 (6 bases). The CDR3 runs 13 residues. The V gene lost 7 bases and the J gene lost 5 bases, with 14 bases spanning the gap. Looked up from germline, CDR1 is SGHTA and CDR2 is FQGNSA.

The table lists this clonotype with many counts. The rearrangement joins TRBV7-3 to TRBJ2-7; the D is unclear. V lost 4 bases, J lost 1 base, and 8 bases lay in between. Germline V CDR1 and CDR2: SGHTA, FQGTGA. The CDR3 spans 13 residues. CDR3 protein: CASSSHPSYEQYF. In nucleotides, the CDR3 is TGTGCCAGCAGCTCCCACCCTTCCTACGAGCAGTACTTC.

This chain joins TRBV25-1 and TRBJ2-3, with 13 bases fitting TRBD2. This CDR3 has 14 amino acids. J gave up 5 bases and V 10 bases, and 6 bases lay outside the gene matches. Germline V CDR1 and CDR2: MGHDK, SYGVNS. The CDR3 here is CATGLAGAVDTQYF. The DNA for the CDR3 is TGTGCCACCGGACTAGCGGGAGCGGTAGATACGCAGTATTTT.

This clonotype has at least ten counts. The CDR3 sequence is CASRGTGGPYEQYF. The CDR3 DNA follows: TGCGCCAGCAGGGGGACAGGGGGCCCCTACGAGCAGTACTTC. The chain recombines TRBV10-2 with TRBJ2-7; 12 bases map to TRBD1. The CDR3 is made up of 14 amino acids. Germline V gene lookup returns CDR1 WSHSY and CDR2 SAAADI. Trimming at V came to 6 bases and at J to 2 bases, leaving 2 bases not matched to a gene.

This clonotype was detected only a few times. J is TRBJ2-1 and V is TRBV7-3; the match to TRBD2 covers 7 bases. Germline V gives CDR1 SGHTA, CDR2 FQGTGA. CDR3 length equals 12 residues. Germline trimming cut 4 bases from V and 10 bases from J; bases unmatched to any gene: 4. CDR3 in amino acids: CASSSGTKEQFF. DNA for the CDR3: TGTGCCAGCAGCTCAGGGACTAAAGAGCAGTTCTTC.

In nucleotides, the CDR3 is TGCAGTGCTCCCTCCCTAGACACCCAGTACTTC. Translated, it gives CSAPSLDTQYF. The V gene is TRBV20-1, the J gene TRBJ2-5; D remains unclear. Germline V gene data show CDR1 as DFQATT and CDR2 as SNEGSKA (reference sequence). The CDR3 is made up of 11 amino acids. V lost 5 bases to trimming and J lost 8 bases, with 12 bases between them.

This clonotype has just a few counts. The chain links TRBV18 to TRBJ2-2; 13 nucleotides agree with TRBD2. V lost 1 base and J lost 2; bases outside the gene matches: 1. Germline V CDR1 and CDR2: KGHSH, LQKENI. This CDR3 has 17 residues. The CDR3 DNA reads TGTGCCAGCTCACCACGGACTAGCGGGAGTAACACCGGGGAGCTGTTTTTT. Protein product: CASSPRTSGSNTGELFF.

The DNA for the CDR3 is TGTGCCAGCAGCTCCGCCTACCCCGGGACAGCGAATGAAAAACTGTTTTTT. Its translation: CASSSAYPGTANEKLFF. The V gene is TRBV7-2, the J gene TRBJ1-4; 7 bases fit TRBD1. The germline V gene has CDR1 SGHTA and CDR2 FQGNSA. This CDR3 has 17 residues. Trimming removed 4 bases from V and 5 bases from J; junction bases left unmatched: 13.

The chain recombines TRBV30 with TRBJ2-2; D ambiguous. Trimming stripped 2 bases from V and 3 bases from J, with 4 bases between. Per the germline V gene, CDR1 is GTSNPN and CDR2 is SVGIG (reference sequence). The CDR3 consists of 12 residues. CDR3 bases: TGTGCCTGGAGTTACTACACCGGGGAGCTGTTTTTT. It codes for CAWSYYTGELFF.

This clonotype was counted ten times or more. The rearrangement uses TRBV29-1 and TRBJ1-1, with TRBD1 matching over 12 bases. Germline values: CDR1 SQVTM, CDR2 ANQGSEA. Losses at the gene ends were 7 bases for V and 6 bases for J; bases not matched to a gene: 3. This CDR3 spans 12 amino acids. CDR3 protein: CSGGDRGPEAFF. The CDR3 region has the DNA TGCAGCGGGGGGGACAGGGGGCCTGAAGCTTTCTTT.

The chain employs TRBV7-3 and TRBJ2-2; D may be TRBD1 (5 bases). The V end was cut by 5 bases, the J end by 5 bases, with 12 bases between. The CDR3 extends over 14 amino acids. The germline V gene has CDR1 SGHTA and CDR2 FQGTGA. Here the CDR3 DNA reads TGTGCCAGCAGCCCTCAACAGGTTACCGGGGAGCTGTTTTTT. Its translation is CASSPQQVTGELFF. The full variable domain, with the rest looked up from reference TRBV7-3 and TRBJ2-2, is GAGVSQTPSNKVTEKGKYVELRCDPISGHTALYWYRQSLGQGPEFLIYFQGTGAADDSGLPNDRFFAVRPEGSVSTLKIQRTERGDSAVYLCASSPQQVTGELFFGEGSRLTVL.

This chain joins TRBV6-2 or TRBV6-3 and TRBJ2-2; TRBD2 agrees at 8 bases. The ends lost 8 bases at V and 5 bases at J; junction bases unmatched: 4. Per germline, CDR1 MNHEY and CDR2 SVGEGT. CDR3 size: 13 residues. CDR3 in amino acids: CASRLAGTGELFF. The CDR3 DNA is TGTGCCAGCCGGCTAGCGGGTACCGGGGAGCTGTTTTTT.

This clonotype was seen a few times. DNA of the CDR3: TGTGCATCCGGGGGCTGGGACAGGGTCAGCGGTGAAGCTTTCTTT. Residues: CASGGWDRVSGEAFF. The chain couples TRBV10-3 to TRBJ1-1, with TRBD1 matching 9 bases. There are 15 residues in the CDR3. The germline V gene encodes CDR1 ENHRY and CDR2 SYGVKD.

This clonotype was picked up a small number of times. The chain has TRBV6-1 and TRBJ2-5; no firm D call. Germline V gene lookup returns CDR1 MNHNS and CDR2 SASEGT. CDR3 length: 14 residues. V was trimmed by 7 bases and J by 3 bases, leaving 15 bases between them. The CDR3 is CASTPGGPKETQYF. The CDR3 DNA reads TGTGCCAGCACCCCCGGCGGACCAAAAGAGACCCAGTACTTC.

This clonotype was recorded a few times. CDR3 nucleotides: TGCAGTGCTCCAAATTCGGGTACTACTCCCTACGAGCAGTACTTC. Amino acids: CSAPNSGTTPYEQYF. The chain combines TRBV20-1 with TRBJ2-7, with D unresolved. The length of the CDR3 is 15 residues. CDR1 DFQATT and CDR2 SNEGSKA come from the germline V gene (reference sequence). The V end lost 5 bases, the J end lost 2 bases, and 19 bases lay between the germline ends.

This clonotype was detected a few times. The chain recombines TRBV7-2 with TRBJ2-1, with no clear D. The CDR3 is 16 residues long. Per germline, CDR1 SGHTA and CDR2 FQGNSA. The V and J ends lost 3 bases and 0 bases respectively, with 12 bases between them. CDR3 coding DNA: TGTGCCAGCAGCTTTGGAACCTCCATCTCCTACAATGAGCAGTTCTTC. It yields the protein CASSFGTSISYNEQFF.

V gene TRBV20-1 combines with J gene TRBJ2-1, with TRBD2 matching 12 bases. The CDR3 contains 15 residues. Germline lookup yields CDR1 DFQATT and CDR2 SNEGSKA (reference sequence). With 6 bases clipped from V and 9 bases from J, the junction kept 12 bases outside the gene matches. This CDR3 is CSASLLAGGPSEQFF. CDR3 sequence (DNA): TGCAGTGCATCCCTCCTAGCGGGAGGGCCAAGTGAGCAGTTCTTC.

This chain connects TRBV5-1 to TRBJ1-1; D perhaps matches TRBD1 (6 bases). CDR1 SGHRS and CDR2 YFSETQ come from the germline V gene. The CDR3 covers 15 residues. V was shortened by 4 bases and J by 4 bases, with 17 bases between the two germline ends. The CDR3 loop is CASSPQQGGVTEAFF. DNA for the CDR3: TGCGCCAGCAGCCCACAACAGGGAGGGGTCACTGAAGCTTTCTTT.

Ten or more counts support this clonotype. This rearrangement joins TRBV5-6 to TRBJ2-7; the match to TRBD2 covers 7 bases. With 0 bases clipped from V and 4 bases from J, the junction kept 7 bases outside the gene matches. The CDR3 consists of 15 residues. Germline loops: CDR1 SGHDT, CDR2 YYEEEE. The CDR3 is CASSLVASGLYEQYF. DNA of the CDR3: TGTGCCAGCAGCTTGGTGGCTAGCGGACTGTACGAGCAGTACTTC.

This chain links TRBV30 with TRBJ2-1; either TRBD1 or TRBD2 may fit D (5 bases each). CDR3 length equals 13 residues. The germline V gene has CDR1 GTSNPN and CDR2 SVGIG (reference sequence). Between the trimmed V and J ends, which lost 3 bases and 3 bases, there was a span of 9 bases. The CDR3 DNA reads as TGTGCCTGGAGGGGGGACGACTACAATGAGCAGTTCTTC. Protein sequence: CAWRGDDYNEQFF. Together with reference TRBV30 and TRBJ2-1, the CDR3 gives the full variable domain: SQTIHQWPATLVQPVGSPLSLECTVEGTSNPNLYWYRQAAGRGLQLLFYSVGIGQISSEVPQNLSASRPQDRQFILSSKKLLLSDSGFYLCAWRGDDYNEQFFGPGTRLTVL.

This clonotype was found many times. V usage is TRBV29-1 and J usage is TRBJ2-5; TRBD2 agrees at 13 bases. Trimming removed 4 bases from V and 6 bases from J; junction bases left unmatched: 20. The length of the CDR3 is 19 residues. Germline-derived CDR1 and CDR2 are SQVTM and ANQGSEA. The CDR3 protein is CSVGYPGLAGPTVVKTQYF. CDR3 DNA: TGCAGCGTTGGATACCCGGGACTAGCGGGACCTACCGTCGTAAAGACCCAGTACTTC.

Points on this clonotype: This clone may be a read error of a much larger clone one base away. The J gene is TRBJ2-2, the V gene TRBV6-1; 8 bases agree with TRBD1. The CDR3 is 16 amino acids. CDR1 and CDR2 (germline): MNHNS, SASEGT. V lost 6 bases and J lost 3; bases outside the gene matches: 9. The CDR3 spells CASREQDRADTGELFF. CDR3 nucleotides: TGTGCCAGCAGAGAGCAGGACAGGGCTGACACCGGGGAGCTGTTTTTT.

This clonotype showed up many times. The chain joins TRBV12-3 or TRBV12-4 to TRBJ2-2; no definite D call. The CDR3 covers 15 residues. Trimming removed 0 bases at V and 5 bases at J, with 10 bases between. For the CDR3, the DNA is TGTGCCAGCAGTTTAGCGCGGACGCTAACCGGGGAGCTGTTTTTT. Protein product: CASSLARTLTGELFF.

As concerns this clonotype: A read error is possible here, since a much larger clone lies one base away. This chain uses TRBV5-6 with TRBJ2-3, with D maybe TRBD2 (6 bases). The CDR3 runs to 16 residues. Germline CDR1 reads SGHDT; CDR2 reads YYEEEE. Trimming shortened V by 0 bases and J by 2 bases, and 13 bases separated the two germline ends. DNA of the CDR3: TGTGCCAGCAGCTTGGGAACAGGACTACTCACAGATACGCAGTATTTT. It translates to CASSLGTGLLTDTQYF.

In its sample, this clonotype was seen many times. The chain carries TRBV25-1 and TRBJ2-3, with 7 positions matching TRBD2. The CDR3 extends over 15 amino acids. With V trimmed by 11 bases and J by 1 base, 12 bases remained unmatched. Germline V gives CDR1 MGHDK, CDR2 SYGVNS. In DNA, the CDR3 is TGTGCCGCAGAACCGCAGGCGGGAGGCACAGATACGCAGTATTTT. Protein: CAAEPQAGGTDTQYF.